Presented here are 21 T cell receptor beta chains from one specimen sequenced in a study of glioma-infiltrating T cells after dendritic cell vaccination (dated by TCRdb to the mid-2010s). The library was generated by the immunoSEQ multiplex PCR assay. TCRdb obtained this table from immuneACCESS and retained in-frame rearrangements with V and J assigned. These tables miss some clones; where compared with another copy, unresolved V genes account for less than half of the shortfall, and the remainder is unexplained. Present in this sample are some 100,000 clones, about 83% of which were seen just once. Clones ranked in the top ten supply 2.5% to 3% of the sample. Sequencing used blood, obtained before dendritic cell vaccination. Receptors originate from a human donor with glioblastoma.

This clone was detected only once. V and J are TRBV6-5 and TRBJ1-2; D is possibly TRBD1 (5 bases). The germline V gene has CDR1 MNHEY and CDR2 SVGAGI. Trimming pared 6 bases from V and 4 bases from J, leaving 15 bases between. The CDR3 is 14 residues long. The CDR3 sequence: CASSPLRQRYGYTF. In DNA form, the CDR3 reads TGTGCCAGCAGCCCCCTCAGACAGCGCTATGGCTACACCTTC.

The genes are TRBV6-1 and TRBJ2-3; D possibly corresponds to TRBD1 (6 bases). The germline V and J ends were trimmed by 6 bases and 6 bases, with 19 bases remaining between them. Per the germline V gene, CDR1 is MNHNS and CDR2 is SASEGT. The CDR3 has 15 amino acids. CDR3 coding DNA: TGTGCCAGCAGGTCGGGAACAGGGTTGGGGGATACGCAGTATTTT. It translates to CASRSGTGLGDTQYF.

The V gene is TRBV14, the J gene TRBJ1-4; tentatively, D is TRBD1 (5 bases). This CDR3 region has 14 residues. Germline loops: CDR1 SGHDN, CDR2 FVKESK. V gave up 4 bases and J gave up 8 bases, with 14 bases separating them. The DNA for the CDR3 is TGTGCCAGCAGCCGCCCAGGGTTAGAAGAAAAACTGTTTTTT. Translation gives CASSRPGLEEKLFF.

V gene TRBV5-8 combines with J gene TRBJ1-1; D is unclear. Germline V gives CDR1 SGHTS, CDR2 YDEGEE. The CDR3 has 16 residues. V lost 2 bases, J lost 2 bases, and 16 bases lay in between. The CDR3 DNA follows: TGTGCCAGCAGCTTTCGTCCAGGACTGGCTAACACTGAAGCTTTCTTT. The encoded protein is CASSFRPGLANTEAFF.

This chain uses TRBV20-1 with TRBJ1-1, with D perhaps matching TRBD1 (5 bases). Germline V lookup: CDR1 DFQATT, CDR2 SNEGSKA (reference sequence). This CDR3 is built from 11 residues. CDR3 DNA: TGCGCTATGGGGGGTTGGACTGAAGCTTTCTTT. It yields the protein CAMGGWTEAFF.

This rearrangement joins TRBV5-1 to TRBJ2-1, with TRBD2 as a possible D gene (6 bases). In germline, CDR1 is SGHRS, CDR2 YFSETQ. The germline V and J ends were trimmed by 0 bases and 7 bases, with 14 bases remaining between them. This CDR3 contains 15 residues. CDR3 DNA sequence: TGCGCCAGCAGCTTGGGACGGCGGGATGGGAATGAGCAGTTCTTC. This gives the protein CASSLGRRDGNEQFF. The whole variable domain, remainder taken from reference TRBV5-1 and TRBJ2-1, is KAGVTQTPRYLIKTRGQQVTLSCSPISGHRSVSWYQQTPGQGLQFLFEYFSETQRNKGNFPGRFSGRQFSNSRSEMNVSTLELGDSALYLCASSLGRRDGNEQFFGPGTRLTVL.

The chain links TRBV18 to TRBJ2-7; 7 nucleotides align to TRBD1. J gave up 3 bases and V 3 bases, and 5 bases lay outside the gene matches. The germline V gene has CDR1 KGHSH and CDR2 LQKENI. The CDR3 runs to 14 residues. CDR3 bases: TGTGCCAGCTCACCCCAAACAGGGGACTACGAGCAGTACTTC. Protein product: CASSPQTGDYEQYF. The full variable domain, its missing parts supplied by reference TRBV18 and TRBJ2-7, is NAGVMQNPRHLVRRRGQEARLRCSPMKGHSHVYWYRQLPEEGLKFMVYLQKENIIDESGMPKERFSAEFPKEGPSILRIQQVVRGDSAAYFCASSPQTGDYEQYFGPGTRLTVT.

The V gene is TRBV27, the J gene TRBJ2-7, with D uncertain. V was trimmed by 6 bases and J by 4 bases, leaving 13 bases between them. This CDR3 spans 13 amino acids. Germline V CDR1 and CDR2: MNHEY, SMNVEV (reference sequence). This chain's CDR3 is CASSPRWAYEQYF. CDR3 bases: TGTGCCAGCAGCCCACGGTGGGCTTACGAGCAGTACTTC.

The chain carries TRBV11-2 and TRBJ2-7; D is undetermined. Germline CDR1 reads SGHAT; CDR2 reads FQNNGV. The CDR3 covers 12 residues. Trimming left V 4 bases short and J 6 bases short, with 10 bases between. The CDR3 protein is CASSSSLSEQYF. In DNA form, the CDR3 reads TGTGCCAGCAGCTCATCCCTCAGCGAGCAGTACTTC.

The chain recombines TRBV25-1 with TRBJ1-1; TRBD1 might be the D (6 bases). With 3 bases removed from V and 1 base from J, the gap between germline ends came to 21 bases. The germline V gene has CDR1 MGHDK and CDR2 SYGVNS. The CDR3 has 18 amino acids. This CDR3 is CASSDSLGGQVKNTEAFF. In nucleotides, the CDR3 is TGTGCCAGCAGTGATAGTTTAGGGGGACAAGTAAAGAACACTGAAGCTTTCTTT.

The chain joins TRBV9 to TRBJ2-7; maybe TRBD1 (5 bases). Trimming left V 2 bases short and J 2 bases short, with 17 bases between. The CDR3 runs 16 residues. Germline CDR1 SGDLS, CDR2 YYNGEE. The chain's CDR3 is CASSVGSGGAAYEQYF. In nucleotides, the CDR3 is TGTGCCAGCAGCGTGGGAAGTGGTGGGGCTGCCTACGAGCAGTACTTC.

The chain recombines TRBV7-2 with TRBJ1-5, with D possibly TRBD1 on 6 matching bases. Trimming left V 3 bases short and J 4 bases short, with 10 bases between. The CDR3 has 14 residues. Germline V lookup: CDR1 SGHTA, CDR2 FQGNSA. The CDR3: CASSFPGDNQPQHF. CDR3 DNA sequence: TGTGCCAGCAGCTTCCCAGGGGATAATCAGCCCCAGCATTTT.

CDR3 amino acids: CASSLPGRSGYTF. The DNA for the CDR3 is TGTGCCAGCAGCTTACCAGGGCGAAGTGGCTACACCTTC. The chain has TRBV13 and TRBJ1-2; a possible D gene is TRBD1 (5 bases). Germline V gives CDR1 PRHDT, CDR2 FYEKMQ (reference sequence). Trimming pared 2 bases from V and 7 bases from J, leaving 11 bases between. The CDR3 totals 13 residues. Together with reference TRBV13 and TRBJ1-2, the CDR3 gives the full variable domain: AAGVIQSPRHLIKEKRETATLKCYPIPRHDTVYWYQQGPGQDPQFLISFYEKMQSDKGSIPDRFSAQQFSDYHSELNMSSLELGDSALYFCASSLPGRSGYTFGSGTRLTVV.

The chain combines TRBV6-1 with TRBJ1-2, with 8 bases that match TRBD1. The CDR3 sequence is 16 residues long. V was clipped by 4 bases and J by 2 bases; unmatched bases: 9. In germline, CDR1 is MNHNS, CDR2 SASEGT. The CDR3 here is CASSVAGGALNYGYTF. The CDR3 nucleotides are TGTGCCAGCAGTGTCGCAGGGGGCGCACTAAACTATGGCTACACCTTC.

The chain carries TRBV5-1 and TRBJ1-4; D perhaps matches TRBD1 (6 bases). The V end was cut by 4 bases, the J end by 4 bases, with 11 bases between. The germline CDR1 and CDR2 sequences are SGHRS and YFSETQ. The CDR3 has 14 amino acids. CDR3 coding DNA: TGCGCCAGCAGCCCGGACAGCCGTAATGAAAAACTGTTTTTT. Translation gives CASSPDSRNEKLFF.

The sample holds one count of this clone. This chain connects TRBV25-1 to TRBJ2-5, with 12 bases identical to TRBD2. Germline V CDR1 and CDR2: MGHDK, SYGVNS. The CDR3 consists of 14 residues. V lost 8 bases to trimming and J lost 5 bases; unmatched junction nucleotides: 6. The CDR3 DNA reads as TGTGCCAGCGGAGCTAGCGGGAGGGCCGAGACCCAGTACTTC. Translating gives CASGASGRAETQYF. Combining the CDR3 with reference TRBV25-1 and TRBJ2-5 gives the whole variable domain EADIYQTPRYLVIGTGKKITLECSQTMGHDKMYWYQQDPGMELHLIHYSYGVNSTEKGDLSSESTVSRIRTEHFPLTLESARPSHTSQYLCASGASGRAETQYFGPGTRLLVL.

This clone was counted between two and nine times. The chain is built from TRBV7-6 and TRBJ2-1, with TRBD2 matching 9 bases. J gave up 3 bases and V 5 bases, and 5 bases lay outside the gene matches. CDR3 length: 15 amino acids. Germline V gene lookup returns CDR1 SGHVS and CDR2 FNYEAQ. The CDR3 DNA sequence: TGTGCCAGCAGCGATCGGACTAGCGACTACAATGAGCAGTTCTTC. Translated, it gives CASSDRTSDYNEQFF.

V gene TRBV18 combines with J gene TRBJ1-2; no definite D call. The CDR3 runs to 14 residues. The V end was cut by 3 bases, the J end by 0 bases, with 8 bases between. From germline, CDR1 is KGHSH and CDR2 LQKENI. CDR3 sequence reads: CASSPGSTNYGYTF. The CDR3 DNA reads as TGTGCCAGCTCACCCGGGTCGACTAACTATGGCTACACCTTC.

This sequence joins TRBV2 and TRBJ2-1, with no clear D. The CDR3 length is 13 residues. Germline V CDR1 and CDR2: SNHLY, FYNNEI. V was shortened by 3 bases and J by 8 bases, with 11 bases between the two germline ends. The CDR3 region is CASSDTLGDEQFF. The CDR3 DNA follows: TGTGCCAGCAGTGACACGTTGGGCGATGAGCAGTTCTTC. Together with reference TRBV2 and TRBJ2-1, the CDR3 gives the full variable domain: EPEVTQTPSHQVTQMGQEVILRCVPISNHLYFYWYRQILGQKVEFLVSFYNNEISEKSEIFDDQFSVERPDGSNFTLKIRSTKLEDSAMYFCASSDTLGDEQFFGPGTRLTVL.

The CDR3 reads CASSPPMQDGYTF. The CDR3 nucleotides read TGTGCCAGCTCACCACCGATGCAGGATGGCTACACCTTC. The V and J genes are TRBV18 and TRBJ1-2; no clear D gene. CDR1 and CDR2 from the germline V gene are KGHSH and LQKENI. V was pared by 0 bases and J by 6 bases, with 8 bases between. This CDR3 region has 13 residues.

This clone appeared once. V usage is TRBV6-6 and J usage is TRBJ2-1; D possibly corresponds to TRBD2 (5 bases). Germline CDR1 is MNHNY and CDR2 is SVGAGI (reference sequence). The CDR3 spans 11 residues. V was clipped by 5 bases and J by 10 bases, with 9 bases between them. In DNA, the CDR3 is TGTGCCAGCAGTCCGGACTCCGAGCAGTTCTTC. This gives the protein CASSPDSEQFF.